These 5 T cell receptor beta chains were all obtained from the same sample, sequenced in a study of a mutant IDH1 vaccine in newly diagnosed glioma. Sequenced by immunoSEQ multiplex PCR; TCRdb stores in-frame clones only, minus some. The data contain 40,000 to 45,000 clones, around 84% of them singletons. Antigens of these TCRs are unknown. Indicated time point: week 23, last vaccination. It was 300 ug of mutant IDH1 20-mer peptide that made up each vaccine dose, given with topical imiquimod. The starting material was PBMCs, obtained from a glioma patient whose treatment included an IDH1 peptide vaccine. These receptor sequences come from a woman under 30 with glioma. Some clones in this sample may be carry-over from other donors' samples.

J is TRBJ2-2 and V is TRBV6-4; D gene uncertain. Trimming removed 4 bases at V and 5 bases at J, with 11 bases between. Germline V lookup: CDR1 MRHNA, CDR2 SNTAGT. The CDR3 has 14 amino acids. The DNA for the CDR3 is TGTGCCAGCAGTGCCGACTGGGGAACCGGGGAGCTGTTTTTT. Its translation is CASSADWGTGELFF.

This rearrangement joins TRBV5-1 to TRBJ2-1; 11 bases line up with TRBD2. The CDR3 totals 16 residues. CDR1 SGHRS and CDR2 YFSETQ come from the germline V gene. V trimming: 0 bases; J trimming: 4 bases; junction bases outside the gene matches: 3. The CDR3 sequence is CASSLVTSGAYNEQFF. The CDR3 DNA reads as TGCGCCAGCAGCTTGGTGACTAGCGGGGCGTACAATGAGCAGTTCTTC. Based on the CDR3 plus reference TRBV5-1 and TRBJ2-1, the full variable domain is KAGVTQTPRYLIKTRGQQVTLSCSPISGHRSVSWYQQTPGQGLQFLFEYFSETQRNKGNFPGRFSGRQFSNSRSEMNVSTLELGDSALYLCASSLVTSGAYNEQFFGPGTRLTVL.

This clone was picked up a small number of times. The chain carries TRBV6-1 and TRBJ1-1; D call uncertain. The V end was cut by 5 bases, the J end by 14 bases, with 15 bases between. This CDR3 is built from 11 residues. The germline CDR1 and CDR2 sequences are MNHNS and SASEGT. In nucleotides, the CDR3 is TGTGCCAGCAGTAAGGACGGCCGTCACTTCTTT. Its translation is CASSKDGRHFF.

The chain has TRBV18 and TRBJ1-1, with 7 bases matching TRBD1. Trimming cost V 2 bases and J 0 bases; bases outside gene matches: 3. The CDR3 sequence is 15 residues long. The V gene's germline CDR1 is KGHSH and CDR2 LQKENI. The CDR3 loop reads CASSPKGQLNTEAFF. The CDR3 nucleotides are TGTGCCAGCTCACCAAAGGGACAGCTGAACACTGAAGCTTTCTTT.

The CDR3 DNA sequence: TGTGCCAGCAGCGGAGGGACCCTCGGCCTGAACGAGCAGTACTTC. Translating gives CASSGGTLGLNEQYF. The V and J genes are TRBV9 and TRBJ2-7; D tentatively fits TRBD1 or TRBD2 (5 bases each). Germline V CDR1 and CDR2: SGDLS, YYNGEE. This CDR3 has 15 residues. V was shortened by 3 bases and J by 5 bases, with 18 bases between the two germline ends.